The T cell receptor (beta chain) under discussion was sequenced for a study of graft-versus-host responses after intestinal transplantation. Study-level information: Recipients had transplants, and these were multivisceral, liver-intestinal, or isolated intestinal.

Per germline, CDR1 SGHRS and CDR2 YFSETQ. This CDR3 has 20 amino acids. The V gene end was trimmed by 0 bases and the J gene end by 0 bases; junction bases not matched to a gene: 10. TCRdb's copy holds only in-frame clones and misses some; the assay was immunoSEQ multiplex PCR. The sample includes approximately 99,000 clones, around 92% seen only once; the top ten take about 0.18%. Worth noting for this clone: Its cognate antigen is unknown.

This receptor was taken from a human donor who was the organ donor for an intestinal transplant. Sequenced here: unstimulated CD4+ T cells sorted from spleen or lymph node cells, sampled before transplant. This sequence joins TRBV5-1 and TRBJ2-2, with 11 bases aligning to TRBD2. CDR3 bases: TGCGCCAGCAGCTTGGGCCTAGCGGGGGGCCCGGTATCGAACACCGGGGAGCTGTTTTTT. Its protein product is CASSLGLAGGPVSNTGELFF.